This T cell receptor beta chain was obtained from a study of T cell changes during pregnancy in multiple sclerosis (dated 2019 in TCRdb). About the investigation overall: In women with multiple sclerosis, the researchers looked at how the T cell repertoire shifted as pregnancy progressed.

Relative to germline, V is missing 5 bases and J is missing 4 bases, with 9 bases of the junction outside any gene match. From the germline V gene, CDR1 is SGHAT and CDR2 is FQNNGV. Its CDR3 holds 16 amino acids, cysteine through phenylalanine. The DNA shown is the 48-base CDR3, in frame from base 1. Library preparation was by the immunoSEQ multiplex PCR assay. What TCRdb holds here is the immuneACCESS table cut down to in-frame rearrangements. Part of the clones is not present; checked against another copy, under half of the missing clones reflect an unresolved V gene, and the others are unexplained. The sample includes about 48,000 clones, with 94% observed a single time. The ten largest clones add up to roughly 0.5% of the sample. Details on this clone: This receptor's antigen is unknown. Base qualities are not recorded, but no much larger clone differs from it by a single base.

Here the sequenced sample was CD4+ T cells from peripheral blood mononuclear cells, taken in the first trimester of pregnancy. The source is a female donor with multiple sclerosis, enrolled in a pregnancy study. This receptor chain uses TRBV11-2 and TRBJ2-3; TRBD2 aligns with 10 central bases. The DNA is TGTGCCAGCAGCCACGATAAGCGGGGGGGCCCAGATACGCAGTATTTT. Translation gives CASSHDKRGGPDTQYF.